This TCR beta chain was captured by sequencing in a study of T cells in Graves' hyperthyroidism and ophthalmopathy. The V gene's germline CDR1 is MNHNS and CDR2 SASEGT. The junction had 10 bases not matched to a gene; V was cut back by 6 bases and J by 5 bases. This CDR3 has 15 residues. This clonotype occurred a few times. Researchers amplified the TCR beta CDR3 regions from RNA transcripts. The HTBI set primed first-round TCR CDR3 RT-PCR. One entry per CDR3 protein, called by TCRdb with MiXCR from the multiplex PCR reads. Among about 600,000 distinct CDR3 sequences listed, approximately 15% were seen once.

This clonotype was obtained from a woman aged 18 to 35 with Graves' ophthalmopathy. Sequenced material: blood. The V and J genes are TRBV6-1 and TRBJ1-5; 7 bases are shared with TRBD1. The CDR3 region has the DNA TGTGCCAGCAGCCAGGGGACAGTTGGATATCAGCCCCAGCATTTT. It specifies CASSQGTVGYQPQHF.